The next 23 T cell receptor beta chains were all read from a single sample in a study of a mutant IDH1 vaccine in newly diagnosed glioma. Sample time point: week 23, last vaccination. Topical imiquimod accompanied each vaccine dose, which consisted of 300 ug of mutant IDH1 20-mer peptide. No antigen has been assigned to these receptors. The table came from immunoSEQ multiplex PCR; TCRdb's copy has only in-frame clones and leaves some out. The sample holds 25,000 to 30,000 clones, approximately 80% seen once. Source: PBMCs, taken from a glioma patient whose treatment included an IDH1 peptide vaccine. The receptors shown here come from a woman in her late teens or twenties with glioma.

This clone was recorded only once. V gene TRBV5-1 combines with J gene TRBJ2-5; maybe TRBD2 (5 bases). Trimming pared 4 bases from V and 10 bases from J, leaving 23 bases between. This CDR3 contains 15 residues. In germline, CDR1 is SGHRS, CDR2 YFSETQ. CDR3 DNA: TGCGCCAGCAGCCGGACGGCCTTCTCAGGTGGAGGCCAGTACTTC. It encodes CASSRTAFSGGGQYF.

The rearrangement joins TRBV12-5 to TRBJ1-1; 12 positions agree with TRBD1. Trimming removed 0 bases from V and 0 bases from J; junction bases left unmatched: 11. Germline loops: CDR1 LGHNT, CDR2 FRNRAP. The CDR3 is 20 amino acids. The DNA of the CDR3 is TGTGCTAGTGGTTTGGTGGTCTCCGGGACAGGGGGCGGAATGAACACTGAAGCTTTCTTT. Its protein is CASGLVVSGTGGGMNTEAFF.

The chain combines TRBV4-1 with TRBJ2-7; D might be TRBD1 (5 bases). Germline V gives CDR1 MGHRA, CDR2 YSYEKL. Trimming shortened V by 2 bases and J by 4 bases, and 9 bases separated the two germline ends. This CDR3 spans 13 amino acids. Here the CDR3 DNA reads TGCGCCAGCAGCCAACAGGGTTCTTACGAGCAGTACTTC. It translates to CASSQQGSYEQYF.

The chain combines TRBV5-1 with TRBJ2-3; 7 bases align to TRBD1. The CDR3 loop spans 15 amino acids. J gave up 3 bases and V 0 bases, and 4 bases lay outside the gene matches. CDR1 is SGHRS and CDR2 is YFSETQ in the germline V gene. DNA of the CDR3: TGCGCCAGCAGCTTGGTTAGGGGGCTGACAGATACGCAGTATTTT. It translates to CASSLVRGLTDTQYF.

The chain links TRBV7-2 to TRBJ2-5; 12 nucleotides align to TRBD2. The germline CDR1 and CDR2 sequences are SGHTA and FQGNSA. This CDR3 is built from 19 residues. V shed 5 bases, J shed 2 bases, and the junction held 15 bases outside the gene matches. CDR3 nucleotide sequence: TGTGCCAGCAGCCCGACTAGCGGGAGACGCCGTCGGGGTCAAGAGACCCAGTACTTC. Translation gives CASSPTSGRRRRGQETQYF.

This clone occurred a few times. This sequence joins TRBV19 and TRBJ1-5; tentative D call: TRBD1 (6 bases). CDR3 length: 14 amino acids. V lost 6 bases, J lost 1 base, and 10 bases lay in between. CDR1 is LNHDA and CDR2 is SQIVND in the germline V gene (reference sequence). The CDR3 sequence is CASRLTGSNQPQHF. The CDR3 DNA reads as TGTGCCAGTAGGCTCACAGGGAGCAATCAGCCCCAGCATTTT.

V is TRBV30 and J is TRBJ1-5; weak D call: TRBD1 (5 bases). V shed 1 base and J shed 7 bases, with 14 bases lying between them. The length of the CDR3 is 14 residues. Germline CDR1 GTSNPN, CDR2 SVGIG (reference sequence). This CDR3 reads CAWSGGTGGQPQHF. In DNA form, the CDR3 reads TGTGCCTGGAGTGGAGGGACTGGGGGACAGCCCCAGCATTTT.

The CDR3 DNA reads TGTGCCAGCAGTCAGGGATCTGGCTACGAGCAGTACTTC. This codes for CASSQGSGYEQYF. J is TRBJ2-7 and V is TRBV6-6; D perhaps matches TRBD1 (5 bases). The germline gives CDR1 MNHNY, CDR2 SVGAGI (reference sequence). The CDR3 runs to 13 residues. The germline V and J ends were trimmed by 5 bases and 3 bases, with 11 bases remaining between them.

Here the CDR3 reads CASSVDWGNTIYF. CDR3 bases: TGTGCCAGCAGCGTAGATTGGGGGAACACCATATATTTT. This chain links TRBV9 with TRBJ1-3; D possibly corresponds to TRBD1 (5 bases). The ends were cut back, 0 bases at V and 7 bases at J, with 8 bases in the middle. The CDR3 has 13 residues. Germline-derived CDR1 and CDR2 are SGDLS and YYNGEE.

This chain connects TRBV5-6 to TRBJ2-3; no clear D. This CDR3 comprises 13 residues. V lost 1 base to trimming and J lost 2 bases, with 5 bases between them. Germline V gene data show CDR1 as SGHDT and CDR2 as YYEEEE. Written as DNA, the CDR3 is TGTGCCAGCAGCTTGTCGGCCACAGATACGCAGTATTTT. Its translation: CASSLSATDTQYF.

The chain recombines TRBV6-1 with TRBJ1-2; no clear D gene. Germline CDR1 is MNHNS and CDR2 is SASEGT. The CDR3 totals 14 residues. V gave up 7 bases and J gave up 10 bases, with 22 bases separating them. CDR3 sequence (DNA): TGTGCCAGCATGCGGCAGTCCAGCAATGTTGTCTACACCTTC. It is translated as CASMRQSSNVVYTF.

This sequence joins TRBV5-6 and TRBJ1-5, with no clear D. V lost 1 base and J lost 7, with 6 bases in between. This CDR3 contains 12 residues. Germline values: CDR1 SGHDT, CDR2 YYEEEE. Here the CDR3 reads CASSLLGQPQHF. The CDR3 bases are TGTGCCAGCAGCTTGCTTGGCCAGCCCCAGCATTTT.

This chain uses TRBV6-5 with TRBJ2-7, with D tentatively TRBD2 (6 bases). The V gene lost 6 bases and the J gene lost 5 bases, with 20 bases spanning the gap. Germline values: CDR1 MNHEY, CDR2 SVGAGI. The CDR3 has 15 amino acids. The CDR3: CASSTDLSGDDEQYF. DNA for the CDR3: TGTGCCAGCAGCACTGACCTCTCGGGAGACGACGAGCAGTACTTC.

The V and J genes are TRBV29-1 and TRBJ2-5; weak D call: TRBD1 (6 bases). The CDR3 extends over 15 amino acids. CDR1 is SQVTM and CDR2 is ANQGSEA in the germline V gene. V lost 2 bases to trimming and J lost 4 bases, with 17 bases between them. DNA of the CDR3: TGCAGCGTTGAATTAGAGGGGGAGAGTAGAGAGACCCAGTACTTC. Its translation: CSVELEGESRETQYF.

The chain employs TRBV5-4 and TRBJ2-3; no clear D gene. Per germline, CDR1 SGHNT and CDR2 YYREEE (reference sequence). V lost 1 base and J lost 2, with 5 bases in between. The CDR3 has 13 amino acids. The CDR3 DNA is TGTGCCAGCAGCTTGCCCACCACAGATACGCAGTATTTT. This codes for CASSLPTTDTQYF. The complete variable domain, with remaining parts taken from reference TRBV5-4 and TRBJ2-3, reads ETGVTQSPTHLIKTRGQQVTLRCSSQSGHNTVSWYQQALGQGPQFIFQYYREEENGRGNFPPRFSGLQFPNYSSELNVNALELDDSALYLCASSLPTTDTQYFGPGTRLTVL.

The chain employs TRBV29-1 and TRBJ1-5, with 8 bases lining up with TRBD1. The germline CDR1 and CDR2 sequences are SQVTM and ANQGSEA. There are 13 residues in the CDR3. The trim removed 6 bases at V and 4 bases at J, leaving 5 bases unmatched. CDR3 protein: CSVTGGPNQPQHF. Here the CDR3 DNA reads TGCAGCGTAACAGGGGGACCTAATCAGCCCCAGCATTTT. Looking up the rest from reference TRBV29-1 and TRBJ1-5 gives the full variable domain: SAVISQKPSRDICQRGTSLTIQCQVDSQVTMMFWYRQQPGQSLTLIATANQGSEATYESGFVIDKFPISRPNLTFSTLTVSNMSPEDSSIYLCSVTGGPNQPQHFGDGTRLSIL.

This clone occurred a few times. CDR3 loop: CATSRGAASGIVLDTGELFF. In DNA form, the CDR3 reads TGTGCCACCAGCAGAGGAGCGGCTAGCGGGATAGTTCTTGACACCGGGGAGCTGTTTTTT. This chain connects TRBV15 to TRBJ2-2, with TRBD2 matching 9 bases. CDR1 and CDR2 (germline): LNHNV, YYDKDF (reference sequence). The CDR3 is 20 amino acids. V gave up 1 base and J gave up 3 bases; unmatched junction bases: 15.

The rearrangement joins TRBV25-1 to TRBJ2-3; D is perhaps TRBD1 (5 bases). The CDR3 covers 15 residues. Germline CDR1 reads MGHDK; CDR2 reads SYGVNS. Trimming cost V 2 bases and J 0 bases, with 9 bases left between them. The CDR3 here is CASSEGARSTDTQYF. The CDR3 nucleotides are TGTGCCAGCAGTGAAGGGGCCCGGAGCACAGATACGCAGTATTTT.

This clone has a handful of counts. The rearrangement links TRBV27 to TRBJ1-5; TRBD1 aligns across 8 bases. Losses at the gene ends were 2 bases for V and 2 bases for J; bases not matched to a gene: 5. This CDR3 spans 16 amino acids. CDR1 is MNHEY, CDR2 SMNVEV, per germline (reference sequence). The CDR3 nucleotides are TGTGCCAGCAGTTTACAGGGGGCGTGGGGCAATCAGCCCCAGCATTTT. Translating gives CASSLQGAWGNQPQHF.

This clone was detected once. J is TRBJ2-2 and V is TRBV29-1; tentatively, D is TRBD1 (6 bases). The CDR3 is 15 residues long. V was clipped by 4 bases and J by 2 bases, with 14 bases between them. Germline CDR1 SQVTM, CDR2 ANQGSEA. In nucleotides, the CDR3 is TGCAGCGTTGTGTCAGGGGCGCTAAACACCGGGGAGCTGTTTTTT. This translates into CSVVSGALNTGELFF.

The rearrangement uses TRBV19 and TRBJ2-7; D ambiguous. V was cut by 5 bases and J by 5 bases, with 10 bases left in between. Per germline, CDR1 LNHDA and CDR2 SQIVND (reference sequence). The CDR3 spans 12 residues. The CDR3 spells CASSGMADEQYF. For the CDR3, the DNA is TGTGCCAGTAGTGGCATGGCCGACGAGCAGTACTTC.

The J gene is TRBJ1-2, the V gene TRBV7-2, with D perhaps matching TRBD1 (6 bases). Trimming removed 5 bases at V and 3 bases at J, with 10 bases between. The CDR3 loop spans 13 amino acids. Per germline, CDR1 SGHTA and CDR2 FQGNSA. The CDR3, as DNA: TGTGCCAGCAGCACAGGGTCGGACTATGGCTACACCTTC. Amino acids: CASSTGSDYGYTF.

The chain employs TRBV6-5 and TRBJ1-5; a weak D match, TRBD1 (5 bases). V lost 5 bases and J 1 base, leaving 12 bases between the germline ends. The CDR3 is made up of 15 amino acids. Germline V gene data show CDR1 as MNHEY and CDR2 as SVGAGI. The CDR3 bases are TGTGCCAGCAGTCATGACAGAGTAAGCAATCAGCCCCAGCATTTT. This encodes CASSHDRVSNQPQHF.